The 21 T cell receptor beta chains below were found in one sample sequenced in a study of T cell repertoires in cytomegalovirus infection. TCRdb reprocessed the reads via MiXCR and lists one record per CDR3 protein. Among roughly 500,000 distinct CDR3 sequences listed, 30% to 35% were seen once. The antigens for these receptors are not known. Sequenced here: cultured PBMCs, sampled from culture after CMV antigen stimulation. The receptors come from a human donor in good health (CMV status not recorded). Some clones in this sample may be carry-over from other donors' samples.

This clonotype was seen a handful of times. CDR3 region: CASSPTVRMSTDTQYF. For the CDR3, the DNA is TGTGCCAGCAGCCCCACCGTGCGGATGAGCACAGATACGCAGTATTTT. The V and J genes are TRBV7-2 and TRBJ2-3; D not resolved. CDR3 length: 16 residues. Per the germline V gene, CDR1 is SGHTA and CDR2 is FQGNSA. The V end was cut by 5 bases, the J end by 0 bases, with 15 bases between.

This clonotype has just a few counts. For the CDR3, the DNA is TGTGCCAGTATCCCCGGGGGAAGCTCTGGGGCCAACGTCCTGACTTTC. Its translation: CASIPGGSSGANVLTF. The rearrangement links TRBV19 to TRBJ2-6, with D possibly TRBD2 on 6 matching bases. V gave up 7 bases and J gave up 0 bases, with 13 bases separating them. Looked up from germline, CDR1 is LNHDA and CDR2 is SQIVND (reference sequence). The CDR3 extends over 16 amino acids.

The gene calls are TRBV19 and TRBJ1-1, with 7 bases that match TRBD1. There are 14 residues in the CDR3. V shed 6 bases and J 1 base; nucleotides not matched to a gene: 5. The V gene's germline CDR1 is LNHDA and CDR2 SQIVND (reference sequence). The DNA of the CDR3 is TGTGCCAGTAGATCTCAGGGGGAGAACACTGAAGCTTTCTTT. Amino acid sequence: CASRSQGENTEAFF.

This clonotype has more than one count but fewer than ten. This chain links TRBV25-1 with TRBJ1-1, with a possible D match to TRBD1 (5 bases). The CDR3 runs 15 residues. The germline CDR1 and CDR2 sequences are MGHDK and SYGVNS. Trimming removed 7 bases from V and 4 bases from J, with 19 bases in between. This chain's CDR3 is CASTPAGGSSTEAFF. The CDR3 coding sequence is TGTGCCAGCACCCCCGCTGGGGGTTCGAGCACTGAAGCTTTCTTT.

The chain is built from TRBV7-3 and TRBJ2-1, with 14 bases matching TRBD2. After removal of 5 bases from V and 3 bases from J, the junction contained 9 bases not matched to a gene. There are 18 residues in the CDR3. Germline CDR1 and CDR2: SGHTA and FQGTGA. CDR3 in amino acids: CASSPRGTSGSIYNEQFF. The CDR3 DNA follows: TGTGCCAGCAGCCCGAGGGGGACTAGCGGGAGCATCTACAATGAGCAGTTCTTC.

V gene TRBV12-3 or TRBV12-4 combines with J gene TRBJ2-3; D is perhaps TRBD2 (5 bases). Trimming cost V 3 bases and J 10 bases, with 26 bases left between them. The CDR3 has 17 amino acids. The CDR3 DNA reads TGTGCCAGCAGTTTCCTGGTAGGGCTAGATGGCGCGGGCGCGCAGTATTTT. This sequence encodes CASSFLVGLDGAGAQYF.

This clonotype occurred many times. The chain combines TRBV7-2 with TRBJ2-5, with D perhaps being TRBD1 or TRBD2 (5 bases each). Germline values: CDR1 SGHTA, CDR2 FQGNSA. CDR3 length equals 13 residues. The V end was cut by 1 base, the J end by 4 bases, with 7 bases between. CDR3 sequence reads: CASSLVGVETQYF. DNA of the CDR3: TGTGCCAGCAGCTTAGTGGGGGTAGAGACCCAGTACTTC.

This clonotype was found a few times. This rearrangement joins TRBV6-2 or TRBV6-3 to TRBJ2-2, with a weak D call TRBD1 (6 bases). CDR3 length: 16 amino acids. V lost 10 bases, J lost 4 bases, and 22 bases lay in between. Germline-derived CDR1 and CDR2 are MNHEY and SVGEGT. CDR3 protein: CATSPQGEGSTGELFF. DNA of the CDR3: TGTGCCACCTCGCCACAGGGCGAGGGTAGCACCGGGGAGCTGTTTTTT.

This rearrangement joins TRBV28 to TRBJ2-1; 11 bases align to TRBD2. Germline V CDR1 and CDR2: MDHEN, SYDVKM. The V gene end was trimmed by 5 bases and the J gene end by 7 bases; junction bases not matched to a gene: 4. This CDR3 has 14 residues. This CDR3 is CASSQSSGRNEQFF. CDR3 nucleotide sequence: TGTGCCAGCAGTCAATCTAGCGGGAGGAATGAGCAGTTCTTC. The full variable domain, with the rest looked up from reference TRBV28 and TRBJ2-1, is DVKVTQSSRYLVKRTGEKVFLECVQDMDHENMFWYRQDPGLGLRLIYFSYDVKMKEKGDIPEGYSVSREKKERFSLILESASTNQTSMYLCASSQSSGRNEQFFGPGTRLTVL.

This clonotype has a handful of counts. The rearrangement uses TRBV6-2 or TRBV6-3 and TRBJ2-7, with 7 bases fitting TRBD2. The V segment lost 7 bases and the J segment 5 bases; nucleotides outside the gene matches: 14. The CDR3 has 15 residues. Germline V gives CDR1 MNHEY, CDR2 SVGEGT. CDR3 sequence: CASTGSRGSFNEQYF. CDR3 bases: TGTGCCAGCACCGGCTCTCGCGGGAGTTTCAACGAGCAGTACTTC.

The gene calls are TRBV28 and TRBJ2-5; 7 nucleotides align to TRBD2. The germline V gene has CDR1 MDHEN and CDR2 SYDVKM. V gave up 2 bases and J gave up 5 bases; unmatched junction bases: 2. CDR3 length: 13 amino acids. In DNA, the CDR3 is TGTGCCAGCAGTTTAATCGGGGGGGAGACCCAGTACTTC. As protein: CASSLIGGETQYF. The whole variable domain, filled in from reference TRBV28 and TRBJ2-5, reads DVKVTQSSRYLVKRTGEKVFLECVQDMDHENMFWYRQDPGLGLRLIYFSYDVKMKEKGDIPEGYSVSREKKERFSLILESASTNQTSMYLCASSLIGGETQYFGPGTRLLVL.

This clonotype was picked up a small number of times. The V gene is TRBV5-1, the J gene TRBJ1-4, with 10 bases that match TRBD1. The CDR3 runs to 16 residues. The V and J ends lost 2 bases and 8 bases, in that order; junction bases with no gene match: 9. Germline values: CDR1 SGHRS, CDR2 YFSETQ. The CDR3 DNA sequence: TGCGCCAGCAGCTTCTCCGGGACAGGGGTATACGAAAAACTGTTTTTT. Translating it yields CASSFSGTGVYEKLFF.

V is TRBV10-3 and J is TRBJ2-3; TRBD2 agrees at 7 bases. V lost 3 bases, J lost 6 bases, and 9 bases stayed unmatched. CDR3 length equals 15 residues. Looked up from germline, CDR1 is ENHRY and CDR2 is SYGVKD. The CDR3 DNA reads TGTGCCATCAGTGAACCCCCGGGAGGAGCTGATACGCAGTATTTT. Residues: CAISEPPGGADTQYF.

The genes are TRBV11-2 and TRBJ1-3, with 8 nucleotides matching TRBD1. CDR1 is SGHAT, CDR2 FQNNGV, per germline. This CDR3 is built from 13 residues. V trimming: 5 bases; J trimming: 12 bases; junction bases outside the gene matches: 9. CDR3 DNA: TGTGCCAGCAGCCCAGGACAGGGAGTGGGCATATATTTT. This codes for CASSPGQGVGIYF.

V gene TRBV7-9 combines with J gene TRBJ2-1; D unresolved. The CDR3 has 11 residues. In germline, CDR1 is SEHNR, CDR2 FQNEAQ (reference sequence). Trimming took 6 bases from V and 8 from J, leaving 8 bases between them. The chain's CDR3 is CASSIKHEQFF. CDR3 in DNA: TGTGCCAGCAGTATTAAACATGAGCAGTTCTTC.

The chain recombines TRBV28 with TRBJ2-3; TRBD2 matches 7 bases. Germline V gene lookup returns CDR1 MDHEN and CDR2 SYDVKM. V trimming: 6 bases; J trimming: 7 bases; junction bases outside the gene matches: 13. The CDR3 has 15 residues. This CDR3 is CASRAGLGGGNTQYF. For the CDR3, the DNA is TGTGCCAGCAGAGCCGGACTAGGAGGCGGGAATACGCAGTATTTT.

In its sample, this clonotype was seen a few times. The rearrangement links TRBV7-3 to TRBJ2-3; TRBD2 matches 8 bases. The germline V gene has CDR1 SGHTA and CDR2 FQGTGA. The CDR3 contains 16 residues. V was clipped by 7 bases and J by 5 bases; unmatched bases: 14. Here the CDR3 DNA reads TGTGCCAGCACGGCCCCTCTAGCGGGTGTCCGAGATACGCAGTATTTT. Protein: CASTAPLAGVRDTQYF. Full variable domain (outside the CDR3, taken from reference TRBV7-3 and TRBJ2-3): GAGVSQTPSNKVTEKGKYVELRCDPISGHTALYWYRQSLGQGPEFLIYFQGTGAADDSGLPNDRFFAVRPEGSVSTLKIQRTERGDSAVYLCASTAPLAGVRDTQYFGPGTRLTVL.

The chain combines TRBV7-2 with TRBJ2-1; 13 bases align to TRBD2. The V gene end was trimmed by 1 base and the J gene end by 0 bases; junction bases not matched to a gene: 9. Germline CDR1 is SGHTA and CDR2 is FQGNSA. The CDR3 is 20 amino acids. CDR3 protein: CASSLVGTSGIGSSYNEQFF. DNA for the CDR3: TGTGCCAGCAGCTTAGTGGGGACTAGCGGGATCGGGAGCTCCTACAATGAGCAGTTCTTC.

V and J are TRBV15 and TRBJ2-7, with 15 bases identical to TRBD2. The CDR3 is 15 residues long. Germline assignment: CDR1 LNHNV and CDR2 YYDKDF (reference sequence). V shed 3 bases, J shed 5 bases, and the junction held 2 bases outside the gene matches. CDR3 sequence: CATSRGLAGGNEQYV. DNA of the CDR3: TGTGCCACCAGCAGGGGACTAGCGGGAGGAAACGAGCAGTACGTC.

The V call is TRBV7-2, the J call TRBJ2-7, with D tentatively TRBD2 (6 bases). Germline V gene sequence: CDR1 SGHTA, CDR2 FQGNSA. CDR3 length equals 13 residues. The CDR3 region is CASSLATGVEQYV. CDR3 DNA: TGTGCCAGCAGCCTAGCGACCGGGGTCGAGCAGTACGTC.

This chain uses TRBV5-4 with TRBJ2-2; the D gene is possibly TRBD2 (5 bases). V lost 7 bases to trimming and J lost 3 bases, with 16 bases between them. The CDR3 has 15 residues. Germline CDR1 is SGHNT and CDR2 is YYREEE (reference sequence). DNA of the CDR3: TGTGCCAGCGGACTTAGGGATTCCGACACCGGGGAGCTGTTTTTT. It specifies CASGLRDSDTGELFF.